The source of this T cell receptor beta chain is a study of T cell repertoires in cytomegalovirus infection. Study findings and constraints: Totalled public TCR beta family frequency picked out people who carried CMV plus the relevant HLA.

The table lists this clonotype with many counts. Its specificity is unknown. TCRdb re-analysed the reads in MiXCR, keeping a single row per CDR3 protein. The sample yields approximately 550,000 distinct CDR3 sequences, approximately 17% seen once. The CDR3 spans 14 residues. Trimming cost V 5 bases and J 2 bases, with 12 bases left between them. CDR1 is SGHTA, CDR2 FQGNSA, per germline. The chain is built from TRBV7-2 and TRBJ2-5; D perhaps matches TRBD1 (5 bases). The clonotype originates from a human donor in good health (CMV status not recorded). Some clones in this sample may be carry-over from other donors' samples. The sequenced material came from CD8+ T cells from PBMCs. The CDR3 loop reads CASSPPGNQETQYF. Written as DNA, the CDR3 is TGTGCCAGCAGCCCCCCAGGGAATCAAGAGACCCAGTACTTC.